This T cell receptor (beta chain) was documented in a study of blood T cell repertoires in COVID-19. Study-level background: PBMCs, B-cell-depleted T cells, or T cells provided the cDNA or gDNA that made up the material.

The CDR3 has 13 residues. CDR1 is KGHSH and CDR2 is LQKENI in the germline V gene. Trimming removed 2 bases from V and 3 bases from J, with 6 bases in between. In the original processing: By means of reference gene primer amplification, nucleated cell counts were estimated. Sequencing used immunoSEQ multiplex PCR; TCRdb keeps in-frame clones, though not all of them. Clonal size and the V and J genes are those of that table, whereas D and trimming came from the DNA. The repertoire holds around 170,000 clones, with 80% to 90% as singletons. What was sequenced was peripheral blood. The genes are TRBV18 and TRBJ2-3, with unresolved D. This clonotype was obtained from a man aged 50-60 years with active or convalescent COVID-19. The CDR3 spells CASSPMRTDTQYF. DNA of the CDR3: TGTGCCAGCTCACCAATGCGGACAGATACGCAGTATTTT.